The 19 T cell receptor beta chains given below trace back to one sample, sequenced in a study of T cells in localized non-small cell lung cancer. Data came from immunoSEQ multiplex PCR; TCRdb stores just in-frame clones and leaves some out. The sample carries about 57,000 clones, 91% recorded once. The sequences come from peripheral blood, collected before any cancer treatment. These TCRs come from a man aged 40 to 69 with stage I lung adenocarcinoma.

The V and J genes are TRBV6-5 and TRBJ1-2, with D possibly being TRBD1 (5 bases). V lost 7 bases, J lost 4 bases, and 13 bases lay in between. Germline CDR1 and CDR2: MNHEY and SVGAGI. This CDR3 is 13 amino acids long. In DNA, the CDR3 is TGTGCCAGCAAGGGACCCAGAATCTATGGCTACACCTTC. It codes for CASKGPRIYGYTF.

V and J are TRBV10-2 and TRBJ2-1, with TRBD2 matching 7 bases. J lost 7 bases, V lost 3 bases, and 6 bases had no gene match. The length of the CDR3 is 14 residues. Germline lookup yields CDR1 WSHSY and CDR2 SAAADI. The CDR3 protein is CASSDLAVGNEQFF. The CDR3 bases are TGCGCCAGCAGTGACCTAGCGGTGGGGAATGAGCAGTTCTTC.

This chain uses TRBV5-5 with TRBJ2-5; 10 bases line up with TRBD1. This CDR3 is built from 15 residues. Germline V gene sequence: CDR1 SGHKS, CDR2 YYEKEE (reference sequence). The trim removed 4 bases at V and 5 bases at J, leaving 8 bases unmatched. The CDR3, as DNA: TGTGCCAGCAGCGCACGACAGGGGGCAATGGAGACCCAGTACTTC. It is translated as CASSARQGAMETQYF.

The rearrangement uses TRBV27 and TRBJ1-5, with D possibly TRBD1 on 6 matching bases. The CDR3 totals 15 residues. Trimming shortened V by 5 bases and J by 5 bases, and 16 bases separated the two germline ends. Germline CDR1 reads MNHEY; CDR2 reads SMNVEV (reference sequence). CDR3 nucleotide sequence: TGTGCCAGCAGTCCCGGGACGGGGGCCGATCAGCCCCAGCATTTT. Protein sequence: CASSPGTGADQPQHF.

V gene TRBV9 combines with J gene TRBJ2-7; possible D gene TRBD1, 6 bases. Germline lookup yields CDR1 SGDLS and CDR2 YYNGEE. This CDR3 contains 11 residues. Between the trimmed V and J ends, which lost 3 bases and 7 bases, there was a span of 8 bases. The CDR3 protein is CASSAGTEQYF. The CDR3 region has the DNA TGTGCCAGCAGCGCCGGGACAGAGCAGTACTTC. The variable domain in full, completed from reference TRBV9 and TRBJ2-7, reads DSGVTQTPKHLITATGQRVTLRCSPRSGDLSVYWYQQSLDQGLQFLIQYYNGEERAKGNILERFSAQQFPDLHSELNLSSLELGDSALYFCASSAGTEQYFGPGTRLTVT.

The genes are TRBV19 and TRBJ2-6; possibly TRBD1 for D (5 bases). Germline loops: CDR1 LNHDA, CDR2 SQIVND (reference sequence). This CDR3 is built from 16 residues. Trimming pared 7 bases from V and 0 bases from J, leaving 13 bases between. In nucleotides, the CDR3 is TGTGCCAGTACCCCGGACATTCTCTCTGGGGCCAACGTCCTGACTTTC. This codes for CASTPDILSGANVLTF.

The chain combines TRBV28 with TRBJ1-2; D ambiguous. Germline-derived CDR1 and CDR2 are MDHEN and SYDVKM. V lost 3 bases, J lost 8 bases, and 13 bases lay in between. CDR3 length: 13 amino acids. CDR3: CASSLRASGGYTF. The CDR3 nucleotides read TGTGCCAGCAGTTTGCGGGCGTCGGGAGGCTACACCTTC.

The chain employs TRBV29-1 and TRBJ2-5; possible D gene TRBD2, 5 bases. The germline CDR1 and CDR2 sequences are SQVTM and ANQGSEA. Trimming pared 5 bases from V and 5 bases from J, leaving 9 bases between. The length of the CDR3 is 11 residues. The DNA of the CDR3 is TGCAGCGTTACGGGAAGCGAGACCCAGTACTTC. It yields the protein CSVTGSETQYF.

This chain connects TRBV5-1 to TRBJ1-1; 11 nucleotides agree with TRBD1. The ends lost 4 bases at V and 10 bases at J; junction bases unmatched: 6. The germline CDR1 and CDR2 sequences are SGHRS and YFSETQ. There are 13 residues in the CDR3. The DNA for the CDR3 is TGCGCCAGCAGCCCGGGACAGGGGGACGGAGCTTTCTTT. It yields the protein CASSPGQGDGAFF.

This chain links TRBV6-6 with TRBJ2-3; tentative D call: TRBD2 (5 bases). The V end was cut by 0 bases, the J end by 6 bases, with 10 bases between. CDR3 length equals 14 residues. The germline V gene has CDR1 MNHNY and CDR2 SVGAGI (reference sequence). As DNA, the CDR3 is TGTGCCAGCAGTTACTCAGGGAGTAGGGATACGCAGTATTTT. Translating gives CASSYSGSRDTQYF.

This sequence joins TRBV7-3 and TRBJ2-1; D not certain. Trimming left V 7 bases short and J 10 bases short, with 8 bases between. CDR3 length: 10 residues. CDR1 is SGHTA, CDR2 FQGTGA, per germline. The DNA for the CDR3 is TGTGCCAGCACCGACCACGAGCAGTTCTTC. Protein: CASTDHEQFF.

This rearrangement joins TRBV6-5 to TRBJ1-5; D is uncertain. The CDR3 length is 10 residues. CDR1 MNHEY and CDR2 SVGAGI come from the germline V gene. Trimming took off 7 bases at V and 4 bases at J, with 2 bases between the two ends. For the CDR3, the DNA is TGTGCCAGCAATAATCAGCCCCAGCATTTT. Amino acids: CASNNQPQHF.

V usage is TRBV5-5 and J usage is TRBJ1-2, with a tentative D call TRBD1 (6 bases). V lost 2 bases, J lost 2 bases, and 7 bases lay in between. Looked up from germline, CDR1 is SGHKS and CDR2 is YYEKEE (reference sequence). The CDR3 extends over 13 amino acids. The CDR3 here is CASSFDRNYGYTF. The CDR3, as DNA: TGTGCCAGCAGCTTCGACAGGAACTATGGCTACACCTTC.

As to this clone: A read error may account for a junction end that differs from germline. This chain connects TRBV27 to TRBJ1-4; D is possibly TRBD1 (5 bases). CDR3 length equals 14 residues. Germline assignment: CDR1 MNHEY and CDR2 SMNVEV (reference sequence). Here the CDR3 DNA reads TGTGCCAGCAGTGTATCAGGGACCCTGGGAAAACTGTTTTTT. Protein sequence: CASSVSGTLGKLFF.

The rearrangement uses TRBV11-2 and TRBJ2-1; D gene ambiguous. Trimming stripped 5 bases from V and 0 bases from J, with 14 bases between. The CDR3 runs 16 residues. The germline V gene has CDR1 SGHAT and CDR2 FQNNGV. The CDR3 sequence is CASSPEWTSSYNEQFF. The CDR3 coding sequence is TGTGCCAGCAGCCCGGAGTGGACCAGCTCCTACAATGAGCAGTTCTTC.

The CDR3 spells CASSVGYSNQPQHF. The CDR3 DNA reads TGTGCCAGCAGTGTGGGGTATAGCAATCAGCCCCAGCATTTT. This chain links TRBV6-1 with TRBJ1-5; no definite D call. Per germline, CDR1 MNHNS and CDR2 SASEGT. Trimming took 4 bases from V and 0 from J, leaving 7 bases between them. There are 14 residues in the CDR3.

The rearrangement uses TRBV25-1 and TRBJ2-1; 9 bases map to TRBD1. V was clipped by 3 bases and J by 7 bases; unmatched bases: 7. The CDR3 extends over 15 amino acids. The V gene's germline CDR1 is MGHDK and CDR2 SYGVNS. The CDR3 bases are TGTGCCAGCAGTGATGCGAGGACAGGGGCAAATGAGCAGTTCTTC. It specifies CASSDARTGANEQFF.

This chain uses TRBV10-2 with TRBJ1-5; D may be TRBD1 (6 bases). This CDR3 spans 13 amino acids. Germline CDR1 is WSHSY and CDR2 is SAAADI. The germline V and J ends were trimmed by 10 bases and 10 bases, with 20 bases remaining between them. The CDR3 region has the DNA TGCGCCACCACCCCGGGACAAGGCCTACCCCAGCATTTT. It codes for CATTPGQGLPQHF.

The rearrangement uses TRBV4-1 and TRBJ2-3; D not certain. This CDR3 is 15 amino acids long. V was cut by 2 bases and J by 2 bases, with 11 bases left in between. Germline CDR1 MGHRA, CDR2 YSYEKL. CDR3 coding DNA: TGCGCCAGCAGCCAACAGCACCTAAACACAGATACGCAGTATTTT. Its translation: CASSQQHLNTDTQYF.